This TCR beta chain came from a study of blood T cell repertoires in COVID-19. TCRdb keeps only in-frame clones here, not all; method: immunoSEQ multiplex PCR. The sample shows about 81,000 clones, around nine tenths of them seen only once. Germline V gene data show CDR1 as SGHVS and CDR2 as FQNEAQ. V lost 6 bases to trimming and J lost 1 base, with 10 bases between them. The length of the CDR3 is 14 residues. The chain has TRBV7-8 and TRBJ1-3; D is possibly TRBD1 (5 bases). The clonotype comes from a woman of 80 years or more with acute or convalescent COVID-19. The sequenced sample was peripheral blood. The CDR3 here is CASSNPGSGNTIYF. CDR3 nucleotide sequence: TGTGCCAGCAGTAACCCAGGGTCTGGAAACACCATATATTTT.